This entry concerns a single T cell receptor beta chain. Using immunoSEQ multiplex PCR, the repertoire was profiled, and TCRdb retains in-frame clones only, with some absent. The data show 300,000 to 400,000 clones, 87% seen once. The data originate from a study of blood T cell repertoires in COVID-19. Trimming took 4 bases from V and 5 from J; bases not matched to a gene: 8. The CDR3 is made up of 16 amino acids. Germline V gene data show CDR1 as SGHRS and CDR2 as YFSETQ. The origin of this receptor is a woman in her forties or fifties with COVID-19, enrolled during active disease. Sequencing was performed on peripheral blood. The V call is TRBV5-1, the J call TRBJ2-3; 12 bases fit TRBD1. The CDR3 is CASSRLGQGAQDTQYF. CDR3 coding DNA: TGCGCCAGCAGCCGGTTGGGACAGGGGGCGCAAGATACGCAGTATTTT.